This T cell receptor beta chain was sequenced in a study of T cells in Graves' hyperthyroidism and ophthalmopathy. CDR3 size: 22 residues. Trimming shortened V by 3 bases and J by 5 bases, and 34 bases separated the two germline ends. Researchers amplified the TCR beta CDR3 regions from RNA transcripts. The HTBI set primed first-round TCR CDR3 RT-PCR. TCRdb redid the calling of the multiplex PCR reads with MiXCR, one entry per CDR3 protein. The repertoire holds approximately 410,000 distinct CDR3 sequences, with roughly 14% as singletons. Subjects with ophthalmopathy showed a Clinical Activity Score no lower than 3, a NOSPECS grade no lower than 4, and a duration shorter than 3 months. There are many counts of this clonotype.

The sequenced sample consisted of blood. The chain links TRBV12-3 or TRBV12-4 to TRBJ2-2; perhaps D is TRBD1 or TRBD2 (5 bases each). The sequence came from a young man with Graves' ophthalmopathy. The CDR3 region is CASSFNVHRRGRARVRTGELFF. In nucleotides, the CDR3 is TGTGCCAGCAGTTTTAACGTTCACCGAAGGGGCCGAGCGAGGGTACGGACCGGGGAGCTGTTTTTT.